This TCR beta chain originates from a study of cytomegalovirus exposure and HLA in healthy donors. Study-wide background: Approximately 190 million T cells yielded around 100 million unique TCR beta sequences, as an earlier analysis found. Most genotyped donors, around four fifths of 350 to 500, had Caucasian-associated genetic ancestry. Drawn from HLA-typed donors, around 85 million unique TCRs were held in an early data release. Overall study results and limits: Some TCR beta chains (164 of them) were listed as cytomegalovirus-associated.

Comment on this clone: Its antigen is not identified.

60 Vbeta and 13 Jbeta primers were used in PCR. Data came from immunoSEQ multiplex PCR; TCRdb stores just in-frame clones and leaves some out. This table holds roughly 140,000 clones, 60% to 80% found once. The CDR3 is 15 residues long. V was pared by 1 base and J by 0 bases, with 9 bases between. Germline V gene lookup returns CDR1 MGHRA and CDR2 YSYEKL. The V call is TRBV4-1, the J call TRBJ1-1, with D hard to call. The sequencing sample was made of PBMCs. The clonotype was recovered from a woman in her twenties or thirties in good health and CMV-seronegative. The CDR3: CASSQGGGMNTEAFF. DNA of the CDR3: TGCGCCAGCAGCCAAGGAGGCGGAATGAACACTGAAGCTTTCTTT.